Here is one TCR beta chain with its context. Antigen specificity is unknown. Germline is not matched at one junction end, which may reflect a read error. The germline CDR1 and CDR2 sequences are SNHLY and FYNNEI. The CDR3 is made up of 15 amino acids. The method was immunoSEQ multiplex PCR; TCRdb's version includes in-frame clones alone and lacks a portion of them. In the table there are some 13,000 clones, approximately 74% of which are singletons. These data belong to a study of tumor-infiltrating lymphocytes in localized non-small cell lung cancer. About the research overall: Patients included smokers and never-smokers with various histologies, some sampled after neoadjuvant chemotherapy. Study-level points and caveats: No T-cell fraction difference was seen between IM1 and IM2 tumors. Higher tumor T cell infiltration than in uninvolved lung was supported by TCRbeta sequencing.

The origin of this receptor is a human donor with non-small cell lung cancer. Sequenced: uninvolved lung tissue not adjacent to the tumor. The V gene is TRBV2, the J gene TRBJ2-3; 8 bases are a match to TRBD1. CDR3 nucleotide sequence: TGTGCCAGCAGAGAAGGACAGGGCGTCACAGATACGCAGTATTTT. The encoded protein is CASREGQGVTDTQYF.